A single sample is the source of the 19 T cell receptor beta chains below, sequenced in a study of T cell responses to AZD1222 COVID-19 vaccine. The protocol was immunoSEQ multiplex PCR, while the TCRdb copy is restricted to in-frame clones and leaves out a portion. The sample records approximately 150,000 clones, roughly 93% being singletons. The sample was peripheral blood, taken after recovery from COVID-19. Receptors were obtained from an adult who had recovered from COVID-19.

The J gene is TRBJ2-1, the V gene TRBV9; 7 bases map to TRBD2. Germline CDR1 is SGDLS and CDR2 is YYNGEE. This CDR3 has 16 residues. V shed 0 bases and J 2 bases; nucleotides not matched to a gene: 5. The CDR3 sequence is CASSVGAGATYNEQFF. The CDR3 nucleotides are TGTGCCAGCAGCGTAGGGGCGGGAGCAACCTACAATGAGCAGTTCTTC.

The chain is built from TRBV11-2 and TRBJ1-1; the D gene is possibly TRBD1 (5 bases). This CDR3 comprises 16 residues. V was pared by 5 bases and J by 3 bases, with 19 bases between. Germline assignment: CDR1 SGHAT and CDR2 FQNNGV. CDR3 region: CASSAGRGDGDTEAFF. CDR3 bases: TGTGCCAGCAGCGCCGGCCGGGGGGACGGGGACACTGAAGCTTTCTTT.

This chain uses TRBV9 with TRBJ2-1; 9 bases line up with TRBD2. J was trimmed by 5 bases and V by 0 bases; bases with no gene match: 3. The CDR3 runs 15 residues. Germline V lookup: CDR1 SGDLS, CDR2 YYNGEE. The CDR3 bases are TGTGCCAGCAGCGTAGAGACTAGCGGAAACAATGAGCAGTTCTTC. This sequence encodes CASSVETSGNNEQFF.

The chain employs TRBV2 and TRBJ2-2; 8 positions match TRBD2. CDR1 SNHLY and CDR2 FYNNEI come from the germline V gene. The CDR3 extends over 16 amino acids. V lost 6 bases, J lost 4 bases, and 10 bases stayed unmatched. The CDR3 here is CASRLGREAVTGELFF. DNA of the CDR3: TGTGCCAGCAGGTTAGGGCGGGAGGCGGTCACCGGGGAGCTGTTTTTT. Complete variable domain (other parts from reference TRBV2 and TRBJ2-2): EPEVTQTPSHQVTQMGQEVILRCVPISNHLYFYWYRQILGQKVEFLVSFYNNEISEKSEIFDDQFSVERPDGSNFTLKIRSTKLEDSAMYFCASRLGREAVTGELFFGEGSRLTVL.

This rearrangement joins TRBV27 to TRBJ1-2, with D possibly being TRBD1 (5 bases). Germline CDR1 MNHEY, CDR2 SMNVEV (reference sequence). The CDR3 is 14 residues long. V was pared by 5 bases and J by 0 bases, with 10 bases between. The chain's CDR3 is CASSGSGTNYGYTF. DNA of the CDR3: TGTGCCAGCAGTGGCTCAGGGACTAACTATGGCTACACCTTC.

The V and J genes are TRBV7-2 and TRBJ1-1; TRBD1 agrees at 8 bases. The V segment lost 4 bases and the J segment 8 bases; nucleotides outside the gene matches: 6. The CDR3 is 13 residues long. CDR1 is SGHTA, CDR2 FQGNSA, per germline. The CDR3 reads CASSSAWTGEAFF. CDR3 sequence (DNA): TGTGCCAGCAGCTCCGCCTGGACAGGGGAAGCTTTCTTT.

The chain joins TRBV10-3 to TRBJ1-5; possible D gene TRBD1, 5 bases. Germline loops: CDR1 ENHRY, CDR2 SYGVKD. Trimming removed 0 bases from V and 4 bases from J, with 22 bases in between. The CDR3 totals 19 residues. The CDR3 nucleotides are TGTGCCATCAGTGAGTCTTTAGGGGCGGGGGGGATAGTGAATCAGCCCCAGCATTTT. Translation gives CAISESLGAGGIVNQPQHF.

This clone was detected once. The chain has TRBV28 and TRBJ1-3; tentatively, D is TRBD1 (6 bases). The CDR3 contains 15 residues. The germline gives CDR1 MDHEN, CDR2 SYDVKM. Trimming pared 2 bases from V and 2 bases from J, leaving 10 bases between. The DNA for the CDR3 is TGTGCCAGCAGTTTAAGAGGGGGGGCTGGAAACACCATATATTTT. It codes for CASSLRGGAGNTIYF.

V usage is TRBV5-6 and J usage is TRBJ2-1; D may be TRBD2 (6 bases). The length of the CDR3 is 15 residues. Germline CDR1 reads SGHDT; CDR2 reads YYEEEE. The ends were cut back, 0 bases at V and 8 bases at J, with 15 bases in the middle. This chain's CDR3 is CASSLELAGGDEQFF. DNA for the CDR3: TGTGCCAGCAGCTTGGAATTGGCGGGCGGGGATGAGCAGTTCTTC.

The V gene is TRBV30, the J gene TRBJ2-1; 8 bases align to TRBD1. The CDR3 runs to 14 residues. J lost 9 bases, V lost 5 bases, and 12 bases had no gene match. Per the germline V gene, CDR1 is GTSNPN and CDR2 is SVGIG (reference sequence). In nucleotides, the CDR3 is TGTGCCTGGGGTACCGGGACAGGTCGGAGTGAGCAGTTCTTC. This translates into CAWGTGTGRSEQFF.

The chain has TRBV29-1 and TRBJ1-1, with a weak D call TRBD1 (5 bases). The V gene lost 4 bases and the J gene lost 5 bases, with 11 bases spanning the gap. Germline loops: CDR1 SQVTM, CDR2 ANQGSEA. This CDR3 is built from 12 residues. CDR3 amino acids: CSVVEGKTEAFF. The DNA for the CDR3 is TGCAGCGTTGTCGAGGGGAAAACTGAAGCTTTCTTT. Using reference TRBV29-1 and TRBJ1-1 for the parts outside the CDR3, the full variable domain is SAVISQKPSRDICQRGTSLTIQCQVDSQVTMMFWYRQQPGQSLTLIATANQGSEATYESGFVIDKFPISRPNLTFSTLTVSNMSPEDSSIYLCSVVEGKTEAFFGQGTRLTVV.

This chain links TRBV27 with TRBJ1-4; perhaps TRBD1 as D (6 bases). The CDR3 has 15 residues. The germline V and J ends were trimmed by 4 bases and 7 bases, with 16 bases remaining between them. CDR1 and CDR2 from the germline V gene are MNHEY and SMNVEV (reference sequence). CDR3 bases: TGTGCCAGCAGTTCGAGGACAGCGAGGGGTGAAAAACTGTTTTTT. Its translation is CASSSRTARGEKLFF.

The chain carries TRBV7-9 and TRBJ1-1; D unclear. CDR1 SEHNR and CDR2 FQNEAQ come from the germline V gene (reference sequence). CDR3 size: 13 residues. V was shortened by 5 bases and J by 3 bases, with 10 bases between the two germline ends. The CDR3 reads CASSDAGDTEAFF. The CDR3 DNA reads TGTGCCAGCAGCGATGCTGGGGACACTGAAGCTTTCTTT.

This clone was found once. J is TRBJ1-5 and V is TRBV19; maybe TRBD1 (6 bases). The germline V and J ends were trimmed by 1 base and 3 bases, with 10 bases remaining between them. In germline, CDR1 is LNHDA, CDR2 SQIVND (reference sequence). The CDR3 contains 15 residues. The CDR3 bases are TGTGCCAGTAGTATAGCCGGGGGCCCCAATCAGCCCCAGCATTTT. This codes for CASSIAGGPNQPQHF. The full variable domain, its missing parts supplied by reference TRBV19 and TRBJ1-5, is DGGITQSPKYLFRKEGQNVTLSCEQNLNHDAMYWYRQDPGQGLRLIYYSQIVNDFQKGDIAEGYSVSREKKESFPLTVTSAQKNPTAFYLCASSIAGGPNQPQHFGDGTRLSIL.

The chain is built from TRBV28 and TRBJ1-4, with 9 bases lining up with TRBD1. The V segment lost 6 bases and the J segment 7 bases; nucleotides outside the gene matches: 6. CDR1 is MDHEN and CDR2 is SYDVKM in the germline V gene. The CDR3 sequence is 14 residues long. CDR3 DNA sequence: TGTGCCAGCAGGCCCGGGACAGGGCCTGAAAAACTGTTTTTT. This gives the protein CASRPGTGPEKLFF.

This chain joins TRBV3-1 (or the pseudogene TRBV3-2) and TRBJ2-6; D ambiguous. CDR3 length: 16 residues. Germline CDR1 LGHDT, CDR2 YNNKEL (reference sequence). The V end lost 1 base, the J end lost 0 bases, and 7 bases lay between the germline ends. The CDR3 loop is CASSQVPLSGANVLTF. As DNA, the CDR3 is TGTGCCAGCAGCCAAGTCCCCCTCTCTGGGGCCAACGTCCTGACTTTC.

The chain employs TRBV2 and TRBJ2-1; D uncertain. CDR3 size: 11 residues. CDR1 is SNHLY, CDR2 FYNNEI, per germline. Trimming stripped 4 bases from V and 9 bases from J, with 7 bases between. CDR3 loop: CASSGHPEQFF. The DNA for the CDR3 is TGTGCCAGCAGTGGGCACCCTGAGCAGTTCTTC. The full variable domain, its missing parts supplied by reference TRBV2 and TRBJ2-1, is EPEVTQTPSHQVTQMGQEVILRCVPISNHLYFYWYRQILGQKVEFLVSFYNNEISEKSEIFDDQFSVERPDGSNFTLKIRSTKLEDSAMYFCASSGHPEQFFGPGTRLTVL.

This clone was observed once. The rearrangement links TRBV28 to TRBJ2-7; tentatively, D is TRBD1 or TRBD2 (5 bases each). Trimming left V 5 bases short and J 6 bases short, with 23 bases between. CDR1 and CDR2 from the germline V gene are MDHEN and SYDVKM. The length of the CDR3 is 16 residues. The CDR3 is CASSTILEGDDFEQYF. The CDR3 bases are TGTGCCAGCAGTACCATCTTAGAAGGGGACGACTTCGAGCAGTACTTC.

This chain uses TRBV5-4 with TRBJ2-1; 9 bases match TRBD2. The CDR3 contains 15 residues. Germline trimming cut 6 bases from V and 3 bases from J; bases unmatched to any gene: 7. Germline CDR1 reads SGHNT; CDR2 reads YYREEE (reference sequence). CDR3 nucleotide sequence: TGTGCCAGCAAGGCTAGCGGGGAAAGCTACAATGAGCAGTTCTTC. This encodes CASKASGESYNEQFF.